The present entry profiles one T cell receptor beta chain with its context. TCRdb reprocessed the RT-PCR reads with MiXCR, giving one entry per CDR3 protein. In the table there are roughly 880,000 distinct CDR3 sequences, more than 15% of which are singletons. The data were taken from a study of patients and donors after allogeneic stem cell transplantation. Germline values: CDR1 LGHDT, CDR2 YNNKEL (reference sequence). Trimming stripped 7 bases from V and 4 bases from J, with 16 bases between. The CDR3 extends over 15 amino acids. The chain recombines TRBV3-1 with TRBJ2-2; D call uncertain. Sample: blood, either unsorted or a sorted T cell fraction (not recorded which). The sequence was obtained from a human donor who was either an allogeneic HSCT recipient or a stem cell or donor lymphocyte infusion donor (not recorded which). It is not recorded whose cells these are; they may come from a transplant donor. CDR3: CASNNLSEITGELFF. CDR3 DNA sequence: TGTGCCAGCAATAACCTCTCCGAAATCACCGGGGAGCTGTTTTTT.